This record concerns one T cell receptor (beta chain) sequence. Its target is unknown. The sample comes from a study of cytomegalovirus exposure and HLA in healthy donors. Primers: 60 Vbeta forward and 13 Jbeta reverse. The assay was immunoSEQ multiplex PCR, and TCRdb's table has in-frame clones only and misses some. The table includes over 65,000 clones, about 76% detected once. V lost 7 bases, J lost 8 bases, and 14 bases lay in between. There are 11 residues in the CDR3. CDR1 is SQVTM, CDR2 ANQGSEA, per germline. Findings of the study overall: In a later analysis, most CMV-associated TCR beta chains appeared HLA-restricted.

The chain employs TRBV29-1 and TRBJ1-2, with D unclear. This clonotype was sampled from a woman aged 40-49 years in good health and CMV-seropositive. Specimen: PBMCs. The CDR3 reads CSGSLGLGYTF. The CDR3, as DNA: TGCAGCGGATCGCTTGGGCTCGGCTACACCTTC.